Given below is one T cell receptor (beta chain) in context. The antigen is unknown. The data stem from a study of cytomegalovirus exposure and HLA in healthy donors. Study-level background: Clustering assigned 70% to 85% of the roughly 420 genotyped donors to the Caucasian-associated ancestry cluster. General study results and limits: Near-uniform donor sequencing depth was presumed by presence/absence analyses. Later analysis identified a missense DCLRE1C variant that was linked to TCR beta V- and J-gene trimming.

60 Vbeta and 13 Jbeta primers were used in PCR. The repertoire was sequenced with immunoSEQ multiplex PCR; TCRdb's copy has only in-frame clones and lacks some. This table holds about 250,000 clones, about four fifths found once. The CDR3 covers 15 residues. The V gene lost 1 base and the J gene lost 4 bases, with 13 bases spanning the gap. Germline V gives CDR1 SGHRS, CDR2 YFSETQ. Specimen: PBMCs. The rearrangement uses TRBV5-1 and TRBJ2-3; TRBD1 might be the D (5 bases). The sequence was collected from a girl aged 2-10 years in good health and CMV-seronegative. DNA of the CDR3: TGCGCCAGCAGCTTGACAGGTGGGGTGGCAGATACGCAGTATTTT. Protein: CASSLTGGVADTQYF.